This T cell receptor (beta chain) derives from a study of shared clonotypes between healthy human individuals. Germline assignment: CDR1 MGHRA and CDR2 YSYEKL. The CDR3 is 15 amino acids. Trimming took 3 bases from V and 0 from J; bases not matched to a gene: 4. Produced via immunoSEQ multiplex PCR; TCRdb's table is partial and in-frame only. The sample contains millions of clones, over 90% of which appear only once. The chain combines TRBV4-1 with TRBJ1-2, with TRBD1 matching over 7 bases. The sequence came from a man younger than 35 in good health. Some clones in this sample may be carry-over from other donors' samples. The sequencing input was naive CD4+ T cells from PBMCs. Documented subset: CD45RA+ positively selected. The CDR3 here is CASSQPTGANYGYTF. CDR3 in DNA: TGCGCCAGCAGCCAGCCCACAGGGGCTAACTATGGCTACACCTTC.